These 32 T cell receptor beta chains share one sample of origin, sequenced in a study of CD4 T cells in relation to SARS-CoV-2 and coronaviruses. Using immunoSEQ multiplex PCR, the repertoire was profiled, and TCRdb retains in-frame clones only, with some absent. The sample consists of some 60,000 clones, around 90% of them appearing once. Sequencing was performed on naive CD4+ T cells from PBMCs. The subset: naive CD4+ T cells isolated by negative enrichment. The receptors here all came from an adult with COVID-19.

The chain carries TRBV5-4 and TRBJ2-3; no firm D call. Germline assignment: CDR1 SGHNT and CDR2 YYREEE (reference sequence). The CDR3 contains 13 residues. The V gene lost 0 bases and the J gene lost 2 bases, with 4 bases spanning the gap. The CDR3 region is CASSLENTDTQYF. Here the CDR3 DNA reads TGTGCCAGCAGCTTGGAGAACACAGATACGCAGTATTTT.

The rearrangement uses TRBV6-2 or TRBV6-3 and TRBJ2-1, with D perhaps TRBD2 (6 bases). Germline V gives CDR1 MNHEY, CDR2 SVGEGT. Deletions cut 2 bases from V and 5 bases from J, with 10 bases between. The CDR3 extends over 14 amino acids. The CDR3 sequence: CASSYPGLDNEQFF. Here the CDR3 DNA reads TGTGCCAGCAGTTACCCGGGACTCGACAATGAGCAGTTCTTC.

The chain recombines TRBV3-1 (or the pseudogene TRBV3-2) with TRBJ2-1; 7 bases map to TRBD2. V shed 6 bases, J shed 0 bases, and the junction held 8 bases outside the gene matches. Germline assignment: CDR1 LGHDT and CDR2 YNNKEL (reference sequence). This CDR3 comprises 16 residues. The CDR3, as DNA: TGTGCCAGCAGTCTACGGGGGGTGAGCTCCTACAATGAGCAGTTCTTC. This encodes CASSLRGVSSYNEQFF.

The genes are TRBV4-2 and TRBJ2-1; D is possibly TRBD1 (6 bases). Trimming removed 0 bases from V and 6 bases from J, with 12 bases in between. This CDR3 comprises 15 residues. Germline CDR1 is LGHNA and CDR2 is YNFKEQ. CDR3 coding DNA: TGTGCCAGCAGCCAAGACGGACAGAAGGTCAATGAGCAGTTCTTC. This gives the protein CASSQDGQKVNEQFF.

The J gene is TRBJ1-5, the V gene TRBV30; perhaps TRBD1 as D (5 bases). V was shortened by 1 base and J by 5 bases, with 12 bases between the two germline ends. The CDR3 is 14 residues long. The V gene's germline CDR1 is GTSNPN and CDR2 SVGIG (reference sequence). Here the CDR3 DNA reads TGTGCCTGGAGTGGTAGCAGGGTGGATCAGCCCCAGCATTTT. It specifies CAWSGSRVDQPQHF. The variable domain in full, with the rest retrieved from reference TRBV30 and TRBJ1-5, is SQTIHQWPATLVQPVGSPLSLECTVEGTSNPNLYWYRQAAGRGLQLLFYSVGIGQISSEVPQNLSASRPQDRQFILSSKKLLLSDSGFYLCAWSGSRVDQPQHFGDGTRLSIL.

The gene calls are TRBV7-9 and TRBJ2-2, with D uncertain. Germline lookup yields CDR1 SEHNR and CDR2 FQNEAQ (reference sequence). Trimming stripped 1 base from V and 7 bases from J, with 10 bases between. CDR3 length equals 14 residues. The CDR3 DNA reads TGTGCCAGCAGCTTAGAAGGAGTCGGCGGGGAGCTGTTTTTT. Amino acids: CASSLEGVGGELFF.

This chain connects TRBV29-1 to TRBJ2-5; D is perhaps TRBD1 or TRBD2 (5 bases each). From germline, CDR1 is SQVTM and CDR2 ANQGSEA. V gave up 0 bases and J gave up 7 bases, with 12 bases separating them. The CDR3 covers 13 residues. CDR3 coding DNA: TGCAGCGTTGAAGATGGGGGAATCAGGACCCAGTACTTC. This gives the protein CSVEDGGIRTQYF.

This rearrangement joins TRBV5-5 to TRBJ2-5; D not certain. The CDR3 loop spans 16 amino acids. In germline, CDR1 is SGHKS, CDR2 YYEKEE (reference sequence). V was trimmed by 0 bases and J by 0 bases, leaving 12 bases between them. CDR3 region: CASSLVVALYQETQYF. CDR3 sequence (DNA): TGTGCCAGCAGCTTGGTTGTAGCCCTGTACCAAGAGACCCAGTACTTC.

The chain combines TRBV5-4 with TRBJ2-5; 7 nucleotides agree with TRBD2. With 4 bases clipped from V and 1 base from J, the junction kept 10 bases outside the gene matches. This CDR3 region has 16 residues. Looked up from germline, CDR1 is SGHNT and CDR2 is YYREEE (reference sequence). The CDR3 region is CASSQAAAGLQETQYF. CDR3 bases: TGTGCCAGCAGCCAAGCGGCAGCGGGACTCCAAGAGACCCAGTACTTC. The full variable domain, its missing parts supplied by reference TRBV5-4 and TRBJ2-5, is ETGVTQSPTHLIKTRGQQVTLRCSSQSGHNTVSWYQQALGQGPQFIFQYYREEENGRGNFPPRFSGLQFPNYSSELNVNALELDDSALYLCASSQAAAGLQETQYFGPGTRLLVL.

The V call is TRBV3-1 (or the pseudogene TRBV3-2), the J call TRBJ2-2, with D unresolved. The CDR3 consists of 14 residues. Germline V gene lookup returns CDR1 LGHDT and CDR2 YNNKEL (reference sequence). Trimming removed 0 bases at V and 7 bases at J, with 9 bases between. The CDR3 DNA reads TGTGCCAGCAGCCAAGATCCGCCCCACGGGGAGCTGTTTTTT. This codes for CASSQDPPHGELFF.

The gene calls are TRBV27 and TRBJ2-3; the D gene is possibly TRBD2 (6 bases). CDR3 length equals 16 residues. V was clipped by 4 bases and J by 5 bases, with 19 bases between them. Germline CDR1 is MNHEY and CDR2 is SMNVEV (reference sequence). The CDR3 DNA reads TGTGCCAGCAGTTCGACTAGTCTGTGGGGCCTAGATACGCAGTATTTT. Encoded protein: CASSSTSLWGLDTQYF.

This clone was seen just once. The chain carries TRBV6-5 and TRBJ2-3; D call uncertain. CDR3 size: 12 residues. Trimming left V 0 bases short and J 6 bases short, with 4 bases between. CDR1 and CDR2 (germline): MNHEY, SVGAGI. The CDR3 DNA sequence: TGTGCCAGCAGTTACTCGGGGGATACGCAGTATTTT. It specifies CASSYSGDTQYF.

This chain joins TRBV18 and TRBJ2-1, with 13 bases matching TRBD2. CDR3 size: 14 residues. V gave up 4 bases and J gave up 10 bases; unmatched junction bases: 4. Germline V gene lookup returns CDR1 KGHSH and CDR2 LQKENI. CDR3 sequence (DNA): TGTGCCAGCTCACTCGGACTAGCGGGAGAAGAGCAGTTCTTC. Translation gives CASSLGLAGEEQFF.

This chain uses TRBV30 with TRBJ2-4; D not resolved. V gave up 1 base and J gave up 5 bases, with 18 bases separating them. The CDR3 is made up of 16 amino acids. In germline, CDR1 is GTSNPN, CDR2 SVGIG (reference sequence). As DNA, the CDR3 is TGTGCCTGGAGTGCCTACAGCCGAACGAATGAAAACATTCAGTACTTC. It translates to CAWSAYSRTNENIQYF. The complete variable domain, with remaining parts taken from reference TRBV30 and TRBJ2-4, reads SQTIHQWPATLVQPVGSPLSLECTVEGTSNPNLYWYRQAAGRGLQLLFYSVGIGQISSEVPQNLSASRPQDRQFILSSKKLLLSDSGFYLCAWSAYSRTNENIQYFGAGTRLSVL.

The V gene is TRBV6-2 or TRBV6-3, the J gene TRBJ2-5, with TRBD2 matching 13 bases. The trim removed 2 bases at V and 1 base at J, leaving 1 base unmatched. CDR1 is MNHEY and CDR2 is SVGEGT in the germline V gene. The CDR3 is 16 amino acids. The CDR3 DNA sequence: TGTGCCAGCAGTTACGGGACTAGCGGGGCCCAAGAGACCCAGTACTTC. Translating it yields CASSYGTSGAQETQYF.

The J gene is TRBJ2-3, the V gene TRBV10-3; 13 bases align to TRBD2. Germline trimming cut 4 bases from V and 2 bases from J; bases unmatched to any gene: 6. Per the germline V gene, CDR1 is ENHRY and CDR2 is SYGVKD. CDR3 length: 17 amino acids. CDR3 sequence: CAISGSGLAGNTDTQYF. Here the CDR3 DNA reads TGTGCCATCAGTGGCTCGGGACTAGCGGGGAACACAGATACGCAGTATTTT.

In its sample, this clone was seen once. V is TRBV4-3 and J is TRBJ1-1; a possible D gene is TRBD1 (5 bases). The V gene's germline CDR1 is LGHNA and CDR2 YSLEER. Trimming cost V 1 base and J 1 base, with 13 bases left between them. This CDR3 has 16 residues. Here the CDR3 DNA reads TGCGCCAGCAGCCAAGGTCCCGAGACAGAGAACACTGAAGCTTTCTTT. Protein product: CASSQGPETENTEAFF.

The chain couples TRBV3-1 (or the pseudogene TRBV3-2) to TRBJ2-6; D is unclear. The CDR3 is 16 residues long. Looked up from germline, CDR1 is LGHDT and CDR2 is YNNKEL (reference sequence). With 1 base removed from V and 1 base from J, the gap between germline ends came to 8 bases. The CDR3, as DNA: TGTGCCAGCAGCCAAGCCAGATCATCTGGGGCCAACGTCCTGACTTTC. Amino acid sequence: CASSQARSSGANVLTF.

The CDR3 reads CASSFMDGTEAFF. The CDR3, as DNA: TGCGCCAGCAGCTTCATGGATGGGACTGAAGCTTTCTTT. The chain couples TRBV5-1 to TRBJ1-1, with D uncertain. CDR3 size: 13 residues. Trimming stripped 2 bases from V and 5 bases from J, with 10 bases between. Germline V gene sequence: CDR1 SGHRS, CDR2 YFSETQ.

The rearrangement uses TRBV7-6 and TRBJ2-6; 7 bases are a match to TRBD1. CDR1 SGHVS and CDR2 FNYEAQ come from the germline V gene. CDR3 length: 17 amino acids. V lost 5 bases to trimming and J lost 2 bases; unmatched junction nucleotides: 9. CDR3 sequence reads: CASSRPPDRAGANVLTF. CDR3 DNA sequence: TGTGCCAGCAGCCGCCCTCCAGACAGGGCTGGGGCCAACGTCCTGACTTTC. The entire variable domain, with the rest obtained from reference TRBV7-6 and TRBJ2-6, is as follows: GAGVSQSPRYKVTKRGQDVALRCDPISGHVSLYWYRQALGQGPEFLTYFNYEAQQDKSGLPNDRFSAERPEGSISTLTIQRTEQRDSAMYRCASSRPPDRAGANVLTFGAGSRLTVL.

V gene TRBV27 combines with J gene TRBJ2-3; perhaps TRBD2 as D (6 bases). The CDR3 is 13 amino acids. V was trimmed by 11 bases and J by 0 bases, leaving 12 bases between them. Germline CDR1 MNHEY, CDR2 SMNVEV (reference sequence). The CDR3 nucleotides read TGTGCCTCTCGCGGGGTTAGCACAGATACGCAGTATTTT. This gives the protein CASRGVSTDTQYF.

V usage is TRBV18 and J usage is TRBJ2-2, with D possibly matching TRBD2 (6 bases). V was pared by 4 bases and J by 7 bases, with 10 bases between. CDR3 size: 13 residues. The germline gives CDR1 KGHSH, CDR2 LQKENI. The CDR3 sequence: CASSREGGGELFF. For the CDR3, the DNA is TGTGCCAGCTCACGCGAGGGAGGCGGGGAGCTGTTTTTT.

Of note for this clone: Other DNA sequences of this sample code for an identical CDR3. The J gene is TRBJ2-5, the V gene TRBV5-1, with no clear D. The CDR3 consists of 12 residues. Germline-derived CDR1 and CDR2 are SGHRS and YFSETQ. With 0 bases removed from V and 1 base from J, the gap between germline ends came to 1 base. The CDR3 nucleotides read TGCGCCAGCAGCTTGGGCCAAGAGACCCAGTACTTC. It codes for CASSLGQETQYF.

The gene calls are TRBV30 and TRBJ2-2; D is possibly TRBD2 (5 bases). The ends were cut back, 4 bases at V and 1 base at J, with 10 bases in the middle. This CDR3 contains 14 residues. Germline loops: CDR1 GTSNPN, CDR2 SVGIG (reference sequence). CDR3: CAWKWAGNTGELFF. CDR3 nucleotide sequence: TGTGCCTGGAAATGGGCGGGGAACACCGGGGAGCTGTTTTTT. Using reference TRBV30 and TRBJ2-2 for the parts outside the CDR3, the full variable domain is SQTIHQWPATLVQPVGSPLSLECTVEGTSNPNLYWYRQAAGRGLQLLFYSVGIGQISSEVPQNLSASRPQDRQFILSSKKLLLSDSGFYLCAWKWAGNTGELFFGEGSRLTVL.

The chain joins TRBV15 to TRBJ1-1; maybe TRBD1 (5 bases). This CDR3 has 14 amino acids. V lost 1 base, J lost 1 base, and 7 bases lay in between. The germline gives CDR1 LNHNV, CDR2 YYDKDF (reference sequence). In DNA form, the CDR3 reads TGTGCCACCAGCAGAGGGGGGACGAACACTGAAGCTTTCTTT. It is translated as CATSRGGTNTEAFF.

The V gene is TRBV5-4, the J gene TRBJ2-7; 10 bases are shared with TRBD2. The ends lost 4 bases at V and 5 bases at J; junction bases unmatched: 9. Looked up from germline, CDR1 is SGHNT and CDR2 is YYREEE (reference sequence). The CDR3 has 15 amino acids. The CDR3 DNA follows: TGTGCCAGCAGCCCCCCCAACGGACTAGCGGACGAGCAGTACTTC. This sequence encodes CASSPPNGLADEQYF.

J is TRBJ2-7 and V is TRBV6-5; the match to TRBD1 covers 7 bases. With V trimmed by 5 bases and J by 1 base, 2 bases remained unmatched. Germline V CDR1 and CDR2: MNHEY, SVGAGI. This CDR3 is built from 13 residues. CDR3 residues: CASSKGQSYEQYF. CDR3 coding DNA: TGTGCCAGCAGTAAGGGACAGTCCTACGAGCAGTACTTC.

This rearrangement joins TRBV28 to TRBJ2-5, with no clear D. Trimming stripped 5 bases from V and 5 bases from J, with 18 bases between. The CDR3 consists of 15 residues. Germline-derived CDR1 and CDR2 are MDHEN and SYDVKM. The CDR3: CASSPFKPNEETQYF. The CDR3 nucleotides are TGTGCCAGCAGTCCCTTTAAACCGAATGAGGAGACCCAGTACTTC.

The gene calls are TRBV4-1 and TRBJ2-4; TRBD1 matches 9 bases. The CDR3 length is 16 residues. Trimming took 1 base from V and 3 from J; bases not matched to a gene: 4. In germline, CDR1 is MGHRA, CDR2 YSYEKL. DNA for the CDR3: TGCGCCAGCAGCCAAGGGACAGGGGCCAACAAAAACATTCAGTACTTC. Amino acids: CASSQGTGANKNIQYF.

As DNA, the CDR3 is TGTGCCAGCAGCTCCGGACTAGCGGGAAGCTACAATGAGCAGTTCTTC. Its protein product is CASSSGLAGSYNEQFF. The V and J genes are TRBV5-4 and TRBJ2-1; 12 bases map to TRBD2. Per germline, CDR1 SGHNT and CDR2 YYREEE (reference sequence). The ends lost 3 bases at V and 3 bases at J; junction bases unmatched: 4. The CDR3 has 16 amino acids. Filled out from reference TRBV5-4 and TRBJ2-1, the complete variable domain reads ETGVTQSPTHLIKTRGQQVTLRCSSQSGHNTVSWYQQALGQGPQFIFQYYREEENGRGNFPPRFSGLQFPNYSSELNVNALELDDSALYLCASSSGLAGSYNEQFFGPGTRLTVL.

The chain recombines TRBV2 with TRBJ1-5, with a possible D match to TRBD1 (5 bases). The CDR3 consists of 14 residues. V gave up 1 base and J gave up 3 bases, with 7 bases separating them. In germline, CDR1 is SNHLY, CDR2 FYNNEI. CDR3 coding DNA: TGTGCCAGCAGTGAAGACAGGCACAATCAGCCCCAGCATTTT. Amino acids: CASSEDRHNQPQHF. Full variable domain (missing parts from reference TRBV2 and TRBJ1-5): EPEVTQTPSHQVTQMGQEVILRCVPISNHLYFYWYRQILGQKVEFLVSFYNNEISEKSEIFDDQFSVERPDGSNFTLKIRSTKLEDSAMYFCASSEDRHNQPQHFGDGTRLSIL.

The chain uses TRBV5-4 and TRBJ2-5; D perhaps matches TRBD2 (5 bases). The ends were cut back, 5 bases at V and 5 bases at J, with 13 bases in the middle. The germline V gene has CDR1 SGHNT and CDR2 YYREEE (reference sequence). The CDR3 has 13 residues. The CDR3 DNA reads TGTGCCAGCAGAGGAGAAACGGGGGAGACCCAGTACTTC. This translates into CASRGETGETQYF.